This entry lists 26 T cell receptor beta chains sequenced from one sample in a study of Graves' ophthalmopathy and Graves' hyperthyroidism. As the template, RNA transcripts were used to amplify TCR beta CDR3 regions. First-round RT-PCR used HTBI primers; second-round multiplex PCR followed. TCRdb used MiXCR to reprocess the multiplex PCR reads, holding one entry per CDR3 protein. Counted here are over a million distinct CDR3 sequences, about 38% occurring once; the ten biggest clones make up around 10%. The sample taken for sequencing was peripheral blood or thyroid tissue (not recorded which). Receptors originate from an adult man with Graves' hyperthyroidism.

This clonotype came up many times. J is TRBJ1-4 and V is TRBV7-8, with 8 bases matching TRBD1. J lost 5 bases, V lost 5 bases, and 4 bases had no gene match. CDR3 length: 14 residues. The germline CDR1 and CDR2 sequences are SGHVS and FQNEAQ. CDR3 nucleotide sequence: TGTGCCAGCAGCACGGACAGGGCAAATGAAAAACTGTTTTTT. Residues: CASSTDRANEKLFF.

This clonotype turned up a few times. CDR3 sequence reads: CASNHRGSYGYTF. The CDR3 DNA is TGTGCCAGCAACCACAGGGGCAGCTATGGCTACACCTTC. This rearrangement joins TRBV3-1 to TRBJ1-2; 7 bases match TRBD1. CDR3 size: 13 residues. Trimming removed 7 bases from V and 4 bases from J; junction bases left unmatched: 6. Germline V lookup: CDR1 LGHDT, CDR2 YNNKEL (reference sequence).

This clonotype was detected a few times. The J gene is TRBJ1-5, the V gene TRBV10-2; D is unclear. With 7 bases removed from V and 4 bases from J, the gap between germline ends came to 11 bases. This CDR3 is built from 13 residues. CDR1 and CDR2 (germline): WSHSY, SAAADI. CDR3 DNA: TGCGCCAGCACGGCACAGTTTAATCAGCCCCAGCATTTT. Protein product: CASTAQFNQPQHF.

The V call is TRBV7-2, the J call TRBJ2-3; the D gene could be TRBD1 or TRBD2 (6 bases each). V lost 1 base to trimming and J lost 1 base, with 12 bases between them. Germline CDR1 is SGHTA and CDR2 is FQGNSA. The CDR3 runs to 16 residues. The CDR3 is CASSLDPGARTDTQYF. In nucleotides, the CDR3 is TGTGCCAGCAGCTTAGATCCGGGGGCACGCACAGATACGCAGTATTTT.

The CDR3 nucleotides are TGTGCCAGCAGTTCCGGGCCAGGGTCGAACCAAGAGACCCAGTACTTC. Amino acids: CASSSGPGSNQETQYF. The chain links TRBV7-2 to TRBJ2-5, with a weak D call TRBD1 (5 bases). Germline CDR1 SGHTA, CDR2 FQGNSA. V was pared by 6 bases and J by 0 bases, with 17 bases between. The CDR3 totals 16 residues.

This clonotype has ten or more counts. The chain employs TRBV10-3 and TRBJ1-1; D ambiguous. V shed 8 bases and J shed 3 bases, with 10 bases lying between them. The CDR3 consists of 12 residues. Germline values: CDR1 ENHRY, CDR2 SYGVKD. In nucleotides, the CDR3 is TGTGCCATCGCGGGTTTGGACACTGAAGCTTTCTTT. Its protein is CAIAGLDTEAFF.

In its sample, this clonotype was seen a few times. The CDR3 protein is CASSQGVGNYEQYF. CDR3 nucleotides: TGTGCCAGCAGCCAAGGAGTAGGGAACTACGAGCAGTACTTC. The chain couples TRBV3-1 to TRBJ2-7, with no clear D. V lost 1 base, J lost 3 bases, and 10 bases lay in between. The CDR3 has 14 residues. Germline values: CDR1 LGHDT, CDR2 YNNKEL (reference sequence).

The V gene is TRBV25-1, the J gene TRBJ2-7, with D uncertain. Deletions cut 7 bases from V and 0 bases from J, with 16 bases between. CDR3 length: 15 residues. CDR1 MGHDK and CDR2 SYGVNS come from the germline V gene. The CDR3, as DNA: TGTGCCAGCATTCCAATGAGGACGGCCTCCTACGAGCAGTACTTC. Its protein product is CASIPMRTASYEQYF.

The V call is TRBV7-9, the J call TRBJ2-7; 7 nucleotides match TRBD1. The CDR3 loop spans 15 amino acids. V dropped 5 bases and J dropped 3; count of bases not matched to a gene: 10. Looked up from germline, CDR1 is SEHNR and CDR2 is FQNEAQ (reference sequence). The chain's CDR3 is CASSPGQKGLYEQYF. Written as DNA, the CDR3 is TGTGCCAGCAGCCCGGGACAGAAGGGGCTCTACGAGCAGTACTTC.

Concerning this clonotype itself: A clone one base away is much larger, so this may be a read error. As the CDR3 is not closed by the conserved phenylalanine or tryptophan, this likely results from a read error. The chain uses TRBV2 and TRBJ1-5; D is ambiguous. V was shortened by 2 bases and J by 6 bases, with 11 bases between the two germline ends. Germline V gives CDR1 SNHLY, CDR2 FYNNEI. The CDR3 runs 14 residues. CDR3 sequence reads: CASSERSHSQPQHL. CDR3 in DNA: TGTGCCAGCAGTGAAAGGTCCCATAGTCAGCCCCAGCATCTT.

This chain joins TRBV15 and TRBJ2-7; 10 bases are shared with TRBD2. Trimming took 11 bases from V and 0 from J; bases not matched to a gene: 13. Germline CDR1 reads LNHNV; CDR2 reads YYDKDF (reference sequence). The CDR3 totals 16 residues. CDR3 DNA: TGTGCCGGCAGCGGGGGGGAATCACTAAGCTCCTACGAGCAGTACTTC. As protein: CAGSGGESLSSYEQYF.

This clonotype came up many times. The rearrangement joins TRBV11-3 to TRBJ2-5; 10 bases are shared with TRBD2. V trimming: 4 bases; J trimming: 3 bases; junction bases outside the gene matches: 8. The CDR3 totals 16 residues. Germline CDR1 SGHNT, CDR2 YENEEA. CDR3 sequence reads: CASSSSPGLAEETQYF. DNA of the CDR3: TGTGCCAGCAGCTCTAGTCCAGGACTAGCGGAAGAGACCCAGTACTTC.

This clonotype was observed once. The chain is built from TRBV10-3 and TRBJ1-2; D is uncertain. Trimming removed 6 bases from V and 8 bases from J, with 10 bases in between. Germline V gene sequence: CDR1 ENHRY, CDR2 SYGVKD. This CDR3 has 11 amino acids. CDR3 region: CAIRASDGYTF. CDR3 sequence (DNA): TGTGCCATCAGGGCTTCGGACGGCTACACCTTC.

The gene calls are TRBV5-1 and TRBJ1-1; D is unclear. The CDR3 sequence is 12 residues long. Germline CDR1 SGHRS, CDR2 YFSETQ. The ends were cut back, 7 bases at V and 1 base at J, with 8 bases in the middle. The CDR3 loop is CASVDTNTEAFF. The CDR3 DNA sequence: TGCGCCAGCGTCGACACGAACACTGAAGCTTTCTTT. The variable domain in full, with the rest retrieved from reference TRBV5-1 and TRBJ1-1, is KAGVTQTPRYLIKTRGQQVTLSCSPISGHRSVSWYQQTPGQGLQFLFEYFSETQRNKGNFPGRFSGRQFSNSRSEMNVSTLELGDSALYLCASVDTNTEAFFGQGTRLTVV.

This clonotype was counted between two and nine times. The chain employs TRBV29-1 and TRBJ2-5; no firm D call. This CDR3 comprises 13 residues. V lost 2 bases, J lost 1 base, and 8 bases lay in between. The germline V gene has CDR1 SQVTM and CDR2 ANQGSEA. The CDR3 here is CSVERHIQETQYF. In nucleotides, the CDR3 is TGCAGCGTTGAAAGGCATATCCAAGAGACCCAGTACTTC.

The rearrangement links TRBV6-2 or TRBV6-3 to TRBJ2-7, with 8 bases fitting TRBD1. Germline CDR1 is MNHEY and CDR2 is SVGEGT. The CDR3 consists of 16 residues. V shed 5 bases and J 1 base; nucleotides not matched to a gene: 10. The CDR3 is CASSDKHGTGSYEQYF. CDR3 sequence (DNA): TGTGCCAGCAGTGATAAACACGGGACAGGATCCTACGAGCAGTACTTC.

This clonotype appeared a few times. One base away lies a much larger clone, so this may be a sequencing read error. V usage is TRBV10-3 and J usage is TRBJ2-2; 12 nucleotides line up with TRBD2. CDR1 and CDR2 (germline): ENHRY, SYGVKD. This CDR3 is built from 17 residues. The CDR3 DNA is TGTGCCGTCAGTGAGGAACTAGCGGGAGGTGTCACCGGGGAGCTGTTTTTT. This codes for CAVSEELAGGVTGELFF.

There are many counts of this clonotype. CDR3 in DNA: TGTGCCAGCAGCTCCGGGCCGGATCCCTACGAGCAGTACTTC. It encodes CASSSGPDPYEQYF. The chain uses TRBV7-9 and TRBJ2-7; D is undetermined. There are 14 residues in the CDR3. Trimming removed 4 bases from V and 2 bases from J, with 12 bases in between. Germline V gene sequence: CDR1 SEHNR, CDR2 FQNEAQ (reference sequence). The full variable domain, its missing parts supplied by reference TRBV7-9 and TRBJ2-7, is DTGVSQNPRHKITKRGQNVTFRCDPISEHNRLYWYRQTLGQGPEFLTYFQNEAQLEKSRLLSDRFSAERPKGSFSTLEIQRTEQGDSAMYLCASSSGPDPYEQYFGPGTRLTVT.

V and J are TRBV6-2 or TRBV6-3 and TRBJ1-6; D unresolved. The CDR3 is made up of 13 amino acids. Trimming left V 5 bases short and J 11 bases short, with 13 bases between. Per germline, CDR1 MNHEY and CDR2 SVGEGT. CDR3 in DNA: TGTGCCAGCAGTGCCCTATGGAATGCACCCCTCCACTTT. Translation gives CASSALWNAPLHF.

As for this clonotype: One end of the junction is discordant with germline, which a read error may explain. The rearrangement joins TRBV5-1 to TRBJ2-5; 15 bases match TRBD2. The CDR3 totals 17 residues. Germline V gene sequence: CDR1 SGHRS, CDR2 YFSETQ. The CDR3 is CASSGRTSGGAEETQYF. The CDR3, as DNA: TGTGCCAGCAGCGGGAGGACTAGCGGGGGGGCCGAAGAGACCCAGTACTTC.

Comment on this clonotype: A much larger clone lies a single base off, so this may be a read error. The V and J genes are TRBV10-3 and TRBJ2-5; perhaps TRBD2 as D (5 bases). The CDR3 is 14 residues long. From germline, CDR1 is ENHRY and CDR2 SYGVKD. In DNA form, the CDR3 reads TGTGCCAGCAGACGCGAAGGGAGTGGCGAGACCCCGTACTTC. This sequence encodes CASRREGSGETPYF.

This chain joins TRBV12-3 or TRBV12-4 and TRBJ2-5; maybe TRBD1 (6 bases). The CDR3 sequence is 14 residues long. V was trimmed by 6 bases and J by 0 bases, leaving 11 bases between them. The CDR3 DNA reads as TGTGCCAGCAGGGAAACAGGGAACCAAGAGACCCAGTACTTC. As protein: CASRETGNQETQYF.

The chain carries TRBV11-2 and TRBJ2-2; 12 bases align to TRBD2. CDR1 is SGHAT and CDR2 is FQNNGV in the germline V gene. There are 17 residues in the CDR3. The junction had 9 bases not matched to a gene; V was cut back by 6 bases and J by 4 bases. The CDR3 DNA sequence: TGTGCCAGCAGTTCCTCGACTAGCGGGGGCCCCACCGGGGAGCTGTTTTTT. The encoded protein is CASSSSTSGGPTGELFF.

This clonotype was observed a handful of times. The chain joins TRBV6-5 to TRBJ2-7; D perhaps matches TRBD1 (6 bases). The CDR3 is made up of 14 amino acids. Germline V gene lookup returns CDR1 MNHEY and CDR2 SVGAGI. V dropped 2 bases and J dropped 6 bases, with 14 bases sitting between them. CDR3 sequence (DNA): TGTGCCAGCAGTTACCCGGACAGACCGGGCGAGCAGTACTTC. The encoded protein is CASSYPDRPGEQYF.

This clonotype was observed a handful of times. The chain uses TRBV15 and TRBJ1-6; D might be TRBD1 (6 bases). The CDR3 runs to 16 residues. Trimming cost V 1 base and J 8 bases, with 15 bases left between them. Per germline, CDR1 LNHNV and CDR2 YYDKDF (reference sequence). For the CDR3, the DNA is TGTGCCACCAGCAGAGGAAGCGGCGAGGGGGATTCACCCCTCCACTTT. Amino acid sequence: CATSRGSGEGDSPLHF.

This clonotype was detected ten times or more. The rearrangement links TRBV15 to TRBJ1-5; D ambiguous. This CDR3 contains 15 residues. V lost 2 bases and J lost 7, with 15 bases in between. The germline gives CDR1 LNHNV, CDR2 YYDKDF (reference sequence). The DNA of the CDR3 is TGTGCCACCAGCAGAACCCAAGGCCCCAACCAGCCCCAGCATTTT. Its protein is CATSRTQGPNQPQHF.